This T cell receptor beta chain was sequenced in a study of blood T cell repertoires in COVID-19. Study-wide background: Researchers got acute and convalescent COVID-19 samples from the United States, Italy and Spain. T cells, B-cell-depleted T cells, or PBMCs provided the cDNA or gDNA that served as material.

This CDR3 spans 12 amino acids. The germline CDR1 and CDR2 sequences are LGHDT and YNNKEL (reference sequence). Trimming left V 4 bases short and J 14 bases short, with 15 bases between. Here immunoSEQ multiplex PCR was the method, and the copy in TCRdb shows in-frame clones only, minus some. This sample yields around 300,000 clones, of which approximately 86% are seen a single time; approximately 14% belongs to the top ten. The material sequenced was peripheral blood. This TCR was sampled from a woman aged 70-85 years with COVID-19, enrolled during active disease. This chain uses TRBV3-1 (or the pseudogene TRBV3-2) with TRBJ2-1, with a weak D call TRBD1 (6 bases). This CDR3 reads CASSLTGFGEFF. The CDR3 region has the DNA TGTGCCAGCAGCCTTACAGGGTTTGGGGAGTTCTTC.